A single sample is the source of the 32 T cell receptor beta chains below, sequenced in a study of shared clonotypes between healthy human individuals. The data were produced by immunoSEQ multiplex PCR, yet TCRdb's version contains in-frame clones alone and is incomplete. This sample has under 1,100,000 clones, with about 84% found just once. The sequencing input was memory CD4+ T cells from PBMCs. The subset denotes: CD45RA-negative fraction. The origin of the receptors is a man in his late teens or twenties in good health. Some clones in this sample may be carry-over from other donors' samples.

On this clone: Being one base from a much bigger clone, this may be a read error. Other nucleotide sequences in the sample specify the same CDR3. This chain joins TRBV11-3 and TRBJ1-1; the D gene is possibly TRBD1 (6 bases). Trimming stripped 3 bases from V and 0 bases from J, with 8 bases between. This CDR3 contains 14 residues. CDR1 is SGHNT and CDR2 is YENEEA in the germline V gene. CDR3 residues: CASSFSGVNTEAFF. The CDR3 DNA sequence: TGTGCCAGCAGCTTTTCAGGGGTGAACACTGAAGCTTTCTTT. Together with reference TRBV11-3 and TRBJ1-1, the CDR3 gives the full variable domain: EAGVVQSPRYKIIEKKQPVAFWCNPISGHNTLYWYLQNLGQGPELLIRYENEEAVDDSQLPKDRFSAERLKGVDSTLKIQPAELGDSAVYLCASSFSGVNTEAFFGQGTRLTVV.

The rearrangement joins TRBV6-1 to TRBJ2-1; perhaps TRBD2 as D (5 bases). Trimming stripped 1 base from V and 10 bases from J, with 5 bases between. Germline values: CDR1 MNHNS, CDR2 SASEGT. There are 11 residues in the CDR3. The CDR3 DNA reads TGTGCCAGCAGTGAAGGGAGGGAGCAGTTCTTC. Translation: CASSEGREQFF.

The rearrangement uses TRBV2 and TRBJ1-5; D possibly corresponds to TRBD1 (5 bases). The CDR3 has 16 amino acids. CDR1 SNHLY and CDR2 FYNNEI come from the germline V gene. Trimming took 4 bases from V and 0 from J, leaving 13 bases between them. The CDR3 bases are TGTGCCAGCAGTGCCCAGGGATCCTTTAGCAATCAGCCCCAGCATTTT. It specifies CASSAQGSFSNQPQHF.

The rearrangement uses TRBV11-3 and TRBJ2-2; TRBD2 agrees at 10 bases. The CDR3 loop spans 17 amino acids. Germline V CDR1 and CDR2: SGHNT, YENEEA. V was clipped by 5 bases and J by 3 bases; unmatched bases: 9. CDR3 amino acids: CASSQGGLAGDTGELFF. CDR3 sequence (DNA): TGTGCCAGCAGCCAGGGGGGCCTAGCGGGAGACACCGGGGAGCTGTTTTTT.

This clone was seen just once. Possible read error: a much larger clone is one base away. The sample carries other DNA sequences with the same CDR3. This chain connects TRBV5-1 to TRBJ2-3, with D possibly being TRBD1 (6 bases). The CDR3 sequence is 15 residues long. Germline V gives CDR1 SGHRS, CDR2 YFSETQ. DNA for the CDR3: TGCGCCAGTAGCTTGGCTACAGGGAGTTTAGATACGCAGTATTTT. It encodes CASSLATGSLDTQYF.

The rearrangement uses TRBV7-8 and TRBJ2-5; tentatively, D is TRBD1 or TRBD2 (5 bases each). The V gene's germline CDR1 is SGHVS and CDR2 FQNEAQ. V lost 1 base and J lost 11, with 26 bases in between. The CDR3 extends over 17 amino acids. The CDR3 sequence: CASSLGGGGTYLLEQYF. In DNA form, the CDR3 reads TGTGCCAGCAGCTTAGGGGGTGGGGGAACCTACCTTCTGGAGCAGTACTTC. The full variable domain, with the rest looked up from reference TRBV7-8 and TRBJ2-5, is GAGVSQSPRYKVAKRGQDVALRCDPISGHVSLFWYQQALGQGPEFLTYFQNEAQLDKSGLPSDRFFAERPEGSVSTLKIQRTQQEDSAVYLCASSLGGGGTYLLEQYFGPGTRLLVL.

V and J are TRBV29-1 and TRBJ2-3; 13 bases agree with TRBD2. CDR1 and CDR2 (germline): SQVTM, ANQGSEA. The CDR3 extends over 14 amino acids. Losses at the gene ends were 6 bases for V and 7 bases for J; bases not matched to a gene: 7. CDR3 loop: CSVEGTSGTNTQYF. The CDR3, as DNA: TGCAGCGTCGAGGGGACTAGCGGGACGAATACGCAGTATTTT.

J is TRBJ1-2 and V is TRBV7-8, with a weak D call TRBD1 (6 bases). Trimming stripped 3 bases from V and 0 bases from J, with 11 bases between. This CDR3 has 15 amino acids. CDR1 and CDR2 (germline): SGHVS, FQNEAQ. CDR3 sequence reads: CASSFVTGANYGYTF. As DNA, the CDR3 is TGTGCCAGCAGCTTTGTGACAGGAGCTAACTATGGCTACACCTTC. The full variable domain, its missing parts supplied by reference TRBV7-8 and TRBJ1-2, is GAGVSQSPRYKVAKRGQDVALRCDPISGHVSLFWYQQALGQGPEFLTYFQNEAQLDKSGLPSDRFFAERPEGSVSTLKIQRTQQEDSAVYLCASSFVTGANYGYTFGSGTRLTVV.

V usage is TRBV27 and J usage is TRBJ2-5, with D unclear. Germline CDR1 MNHEY, CDR2 SMNVEV (reference sequence). Trimming removed 6 bases at V and 7 bases at J, with 12 bases between. The CDR3 runs 12 residues. CDR3 in amino acids: CASRELLGTQYF. CDR3 bases: TGTGCCAGCAGGGAGTTATTGGGGACCCAGTACTTC.

The chain links TRBV4-1 to TRBJ1-2, with unresolved D. V lost 4 bases to trimming and J lost 4 bases, with 13 bases between them. There are 14 residues in the CDR3. Germline V lookup: CDR1 MGHRA, CDR2 YSYEKL. The CDR3 nucleotides are TGCGCCAGCAGCCCGCTGGTGGCCTCCTATGGCTACACCTTC. This sequence encodes CASSPLVASYGYTF.

In DNA form, the CDR3 reads TGTGCCAGCAGCCCAAGAGCTACAGGAGCCCGGAACACCGGGGAGCTGTTTTTT. This codes for CASSPRATGARNTGELFF. The chain recombines TRBV5-4 with TRBJ2-2; tentative D call: TRBD1 (5 bases). Trimming stripped 4 bases from V and 1 base from J, with 20 bases between. CDR3 size: 18 residues. The germline CDR1 and CDR2 sequences are SGHNT and YYREEE (reference sequence).

The genes are TRBV4-3 and TRBJ1-2; TRBD1 agrees at 9 bases. V dropped 2 bases and J dropped 6; count of bases not matched to a gene: 1. The CDR3 loop spans 13 amino acids. The germline gives CDR1 LGHNA, CDR2 YSLEER. The DNA of the CDR3 is TGCGCCAGCAGCCAAAACAGGGGGCATGGCTACACCTTC. The encoded protein is CASSQNRGHGYTF.

The genes are TRBV28 and TRBJ2-5; D uncertain. Germline CDR1 MDHEN, CDR2 SYDVKM. The CDR3 is 12 residues long. Trimming pared 7 bases from V and 2 bases from J, leaving 8 bases between. The CDR3 sequence: CASTFWQETQYF. The CDR3 DNA sequence: TGTGCCAGCACCTTTTGGCAAGAGACCCAGTACTTC.

This rearrangement joins TRBV7-2 to TRBJ1-1; a possible D gene is TRBD1 (6 bases). The germline V gene has CDR1 SGHTA and CDR2 FQGNSA. Trimming removed 5 bases at V and 3 bases at J, with 16 bases between. The CDR3 runs 15 residues. Here the CDR3 reads CASSLGGGVHTEAFF. In DNA, the CDR3 is TGTGCCAGCAGCCTAGGGGGGGGTGTCCACACTGAAGCTTTCTTT. The complete variable domain, with remaining parts taken from reference TRBV7-2 and TRBJ1-1, reads GAGVSQSPSNKVTEKGKDVELRCDPISGHTALYWYRQSLGQGLEFLIYFQGNSAPDKSGLPSDRFSAERTGGSVSTLTIQRTQQEDSAVYLCASSLGGGVHTEAFFGQGTRLTVV.

The gene calls are TRBV30 and TRBJ2-1; a weak D match, TRBD2 (6 bases). Germline V lookup: CDR1 GTSNPN, CDR2 SVGIG (reference sequence). Trimming shortened V by 4 bases and J by 4 bases, and 14 bases separated the two germline ends. This CDR3 has 14 amino acids. The CDR3 sequence is CAWIGDLNYNEQFF. In DNA, the CDR3 is TGTGCCTGGATTGGGGACTTGAATTACAATGAGCAGTTCTTC.

The sample holds many counts of this clone. Sequence at one end of the junction differs from germline and may be a read error. The chain employs TRBV5-5 and TRBJ1-4; 7 nucleotides line up with TRBD1. The germline CDR1 and CDR2 sequences are SGHKS and YYEKEE (reference sequence). CDR3 length equals 16 residues. CDR3 sequence (DNA): TGTGCCAGCAGGTTGGGACAGACTACAACTAATGAAAAACTGTTTTTT. Protein product: CASRLGQTTTNEKLFF.

In its sample, this clone was seen a few times. The rearrangement joins TRBV5-1 to TRBJ2-1; TRBD2 matches at 7 bases. This CDR3 comprises 18 residues. The trim removed 4 bases at V and 6 bases at J, leaving 19 bases unmatched. Per the germline V gene, CDR1 is SGHRS and CDR2 is YFSETQ. In nucleotides, the CDR3 is TGCGCCAGCAGCCCGTTAGCGGGCGGCTCCCCCCGGGGCAATGAGCAGTTCTTC. Encoded protein: CASSPLAGGSPRGNEQFF. Variable domain in full (rest from reference TRBV5-1 and TRBJ2-1): KAGVTQTPRYLIKTRGQQVTLSCSPISGHRSVSWYQQTPGQGLQFLFEYFSETQRNKGNFPGRFSGRQFSNSRSEMNVSTLELGDSALYLCASSPLAGGSPRGNEQFFGPGTRLTVL.

The J gene is TRBJ1-5, the V gene TRBV19; D unclear. V lost 0 bases and J lost 7, with 10 bases in between. The CDR3 is made up of 14 amino acids. Germline assignment: CDR1 LNHDA and CDR2 SQIVND (reference sequence). CDR3 sequence reads: CASSIDAARQPQHF. The DNA for the CDR3 is TGTGCCAGTAGTATAGACGCAGCGAGGCAGCCCCAGCATTTT.

The chain's CDR3 is CASSGSSGGETQYF. DNA of the CDR3: TGTGCCAGCAGTGGGTCTAGCGGGGGAGAGACCCAGTACTTC. The chain links TRBV2 to TRBJ2-5; TRBD2 aligns across 10 bases. The CDR3 contains 14 residues. The V gene end was trimmed by 4 bases and the J gene end by 4 bases; junction bases not matched to a gene: 3. Looked up from germline, CDR1 is SNHLY and CDR2 is FYNNEI.

The J gene is TRBJ2-3, the V gene TRBV15, with TRBD2 matching 11 bases. V lost 4 bases, J lost 1 base, and 10 bases stayed unmatched. Germline V CDR1 and CDR2: LNHNV, YYDKDF (reference sequence). CDR3 length: 18 residues. The CDR3 sequence: CATSKRLAGGRGTDTQYF. Written as DNA, the CDR3 is TGTGCCACCAGCAAAAGATTAGCGGGAGGGCGGGGCACAGATACGCAGTATTTT. The whole variable domain, filled in from reference TRBV15 and TRBJ2-3, reads DAMVIQNPRYQVTQFGKPVTLSCSQTLNHNVMYWYQQKSSQAPKLLFHYYDKDFNNEADTPDNFQSRRPNTSFCFLDIRSPGLGDTAMYLCATSKRLAGGRGTDTQYFGPGTRLTVL.

This clone showed up just a few times. This sample includes further DNA sequences coding for the same CDR3. This rearrangement joins TRBV29-1 to TRBJ1-1; 7 positions agree with TRBD1. This CDR3 has 12 residues. Germline V CDR1 and CDR2: SQVTM, ANQGSEA. V gave up 6 bases and J gave up 4 bases; unmatched junction bases: 5. Here the CDR3 reads CSVARGGTEAFF. The CDR3 nucleotides are TGCAGCGTCGCCAGGGGGGGCACTGAAGCTTTCTTT. The variable domain in full, with the rest retrieved from reference TRBV29-1 and TRBJ1-1, is SAVISQKPSRDICQRGTSLTIQCQVDSQVTMMFWYRQQPGQSLTLIATANQGSEATYESGFVIDKFPISRPNLTFSTLTVSNMSPEDSSIYLCSVARGGTEAFFGQGTRLTVV.

The rearrangement joins TRBV28 to TRBJ2-7; D may be TRBD1 (5 bases). Germline loops: CDR1 MDHEN, CDR2 SYDVKM. This CDR3 is built from 14 residues. Trimming stripped 1 base from V and 4 bases from J, with 11 bases between. The CDR3 DNA reads TGTGCCAGCAGTTTATCGACAGCCACTTACGAGCAGTACTTC. Translation: CASSLSTATYEQYF.

The gene calls are TRBV11-3 and TRBJ2-5; D not resolved. CDR3 length: 13 residues. The V end lost 5 bases, the J end lost 5 bases, and 12 bases lay between the germline ends. Per germline, CDR1 SGHNT and CDR2 YENEEA. In DNA, the CDR3 is TGTGCCAGCAGCGCTTCCGACGCTGAGACCCAGTACTTC. Translating gives CASSASDAETQYF. The full variable domain, rest sourced from reference TRBV11-3 and TRBJ2-5, is EAGVVQSPRYKIIEKKQPVAFWCNPISGHNTLYWYLQNLGQGPELLIRYENEEAVDDSQLPKDRFSAERLKGVDSTLKIQPAELGDSAVYLCASSASDAETQYFGPGTRLLVL.

The V call is TRBV5-4, the J call TRBJ2-5, with 7 bases lining up with TRBD1. V was clipped by 10 bases and J by 1 base; unmatched bases: 1. The CDR3 spans 11 residues. The germline V gene has CDR1 SGHNT and CDR2 YYREEE (reference sequence). CDR3 protein: CAGDSQETQYF. The CDR3 bases are TGTGCCGGGGACAGCCAAGAGACCCAGTACTTC.

V gene TRBV28 combines with J gene TRBJ2-3; maybe TRBD2 (6 bases). This CDR3 has 18 residues. V lost 3 bases and J 5 bases, leaving 24 bases between the germline ends. CDR1 and CDR2 from the germline V gene are MDHEN and SYDVKM. In DNA, the CDR3 is TGTGCCAGCAGTTTGGGGCTCACCCGACTAGTCGTTGGAGATACGCAGTATTTT. Its translation is CASSLGLTRLVVGDTQYF.

The rearrangement joins TRBV30 to TRBJ1-4; possibly TRBD1 for D (6 bases). Germline assignment: CDR1 GTSNPN and CDR2 SVGIG (reference sequence). This CDR3 comprises 15 residues. With 2 bases removed from V and 7 bases from J, the gap between germline ends came to 17 bases. Here the CDR3 reads CAWSRRTGGGEKLFF. The CDR3 region has the DNA TGTGCCTGGAGTCGCCGTACGGGGGGCGGTGAAAAACTGTTTTTT.

This clone was detected only a few times. The chain recombines TRBV2 with TRBJ2-1; the match to TRBD1 covers 10 bases. The CDR3 totals 17 residues. V lost 4 bases to trimming and J lost 0 bases; unmatched junction nucleotides: 6. The germline gives CDR1 SNHLY, CDR2 FYNNEI. The CDR3: CASSGGQGTSSYNEQFF. The CDR3, as DNA: TGTGCCAGCAGTGGGGGACAGGGGACGAGCTCCTACAATGAGCAGTTCTTC.

This chain connects TRBV2 to TRBJ2-3; D possibly corresponds to TRBD2 (6 bases). This CDR3 spans 13 amino acids. Germline values: CDR1 SNHLY, CDR2 FYNNEI. The ends were cut back, 5 bases at V and 14 bases at J, with 20 bases in the middle. The CDR3 nucleotides are TGTGCCAGCAGTCCCATGACTAGATCGTGGGGGTATTTT. Residues: CASSPMTRSWGYF.

This clone came up once. The J gene is TRBJ2-7, the V gene TRBV2; TRBD1 matches 7 bases. Germline CDR1 reads SNHLY; CDR2 reads FYNNEI. Trimming took 4 bases from V and 2 from J; bases not matched to a gene: 2. The CDR3 has 13 residues. CDR3 in amino acids: CASSVTGPYEQYF. CDR3 DNA: TGTGCCAGCAGTGTGACAGGGCCCTACGAGCAGTACTTC.

CDR3 amino acids: CSVTSGNEQFF. The CDR3 DNA reads as TGCAGCGTGACTAGCGGCAATGAGCAGTTCTTC. J is TRBJ2-1 and V is TRBV29-1, with 9 bases identical to TRBD2. Germline trimming cut 6 bases from V and 6 bases from J; bases unmatched to any gene: 0. Germline V gene data show CDR1 as SQVTM and CDR2 as ANQGSEA. The CDR3 consists of 11 residues.

The chain has TRBV18 and TRBJ1-4; D not resolved. CDR3 length: 13 amino acids. Germline V gives CDR1 KGHSH, CDR2 LQKENI. V was cut by 2 bases and J by 8 bases, with 9 bases left in between. The CDR3 is CASSPVRQEKLFF. CDR3 DNA: TGTGCCAGCTCACCAGTAAGGCAAGAAAAACTGTTTTTT.

The chain combines TRBV19 with TRBJ2-7, with 13 bases fitting TRBD2. This CDR3 comprises 16 residues. Germline lookup yields CDR1 LNHDA and CDR2 SQIVND (reference sequence). The V segment lost 4 bases and the J segment 2 bases; nucleotides outside the gene matches: 5. CDR3 sequence: CASSTGLAGRTYEQYF. CDR3 in DNA: TGTGCCAGTAGTACGGGACTAGCGGGAAGGACCTACGAGCAGTACTTC.